This is a list of T cell receptor beta chains from one sample in a study of shared clonotypes between healthy human individuals. Some clones are missing from TCRdb's copy, which holds only in-frame ones; the method was immunoSEQ multiplex PCR. The profile shows about 92,000 clones, almost 70% of them singletons. The sequenced material came from memory CD8+ T cells sorted from blood. The receptors derive from a man in his thirties or forties in good health. CDR3s include the opening cysteine and the closing phenylalanine or tryptophan. The D gene is left open where the match is weak. Size tells how often a clone was seen (once, few, many) or the class of an expanded clone, and some rows leave it out.

D gene	clone size	J gene	V gene	CDR3 protein	CDR3 DNA
TRBD2	NA	TRBJ2-2	TRBV7-6	CASSFAVGRDGELFF	TGTGCCAGCAGCTTTGCCGTCGGGAGGGACGGGGAGCTGTTTTTT
NA	few	TRBJ2-4	TRBV28	CASSWGPIQYF	TGTGCCAGCAGTTGGGGGCCCATTCAGTACTTC
NA	NA	TRBJ1-4	TRBV11-3	CASSLAPDEKLFF	TGTGCCAGCAGCTTAGCCCCGGATGAAAAACTGTTTTTT
TRBD1	NA	TRBJ1-1	TRBV7-9	CASSLGGTGSNAEAFF	TGTGCCAGCAGCTTAGGCGGGACAGGGTCGAACGCTGAAGCTTTCTTT
NA	NA	TRBJ2-7	TRBV28	CASSNQVYEQYF	TGTGCCAGCAGTAACCAGGTATACGAGCAGTACTTC
TRBD2	NA	TRBJ2-7	TRBV11-2	CASSSLSGRSSYEQYF	TGTGCCAGCAGCTCGCTCTCCGGGAGGAGCTCCTACGAGCAGTACTTC
TRBD2	NA	TRBJ2-5	TRBV5-4	CASSLGTSGKETQYF	TGTGCCAGCAGCTTGGGGACTAGCGGGAAAGAGACCCAGTACTTC
TRBD1	few	TRBJ2-5	TRBV29-1	CSVDGTGQLAGQETQYF	TGCAGCGTTGATGGGACAGGGCAACTCGCGGGTCAAGAGACCCAGTACTTC
TRBD1	few	TRBJ1-1	TRBV27	CASSLLQGSGGFLLNTEAFF	TGTGCCAGCAGTTTATTACAGGGGTCGGGGGGCTTCCTTTTGAACACTGAAGCTTTCTTT
TRBD2	NA	TRBJ2-2	TRBV19	CASSETSGRAGELFF	TGTGCCAGTAGCGAGACTAGCGGGAGAGCCGGGGAGCTGTTTTTT
TRBD2	few	TRBJ2-1	TRBV15	CATSTGLAGEGEQFF	TGTGCCACCAGCACGGGACTAGCGGGAGAGGGTGAGCAGTTCTTC
NA	few	TRBJ2-5	TRBV27	CASSPTGYSAQYF	TGTGCCAGCAGTCCTACAGGGTATTCGGCCCAGTACTTC
NA	NA	TRBJ2-7	TRBV18	CASSPRMGGNEQYF	TGTGCCAGCTCACCACGGATGGGTGGCAACGAGCAGTACTTC
NA	NA	TRBJ1-4	TRBV14	CASSPRTGEGEKLFF	TGTGCCAGCAGCCCCCGGACGGGGGAGGGTGAAAAACTGTTTTTT
TRBD1	NA	TRBJ1-5	TRBV7-9	CASSSPGQGGQPQHF	TGTGCCAGCAGCTCCCCGGGACAGGGTGGTCAGCCCCAGCATTTT